This TCR beta chain originates from a study of blood T cells in healthy people across ages. Using a J-beta primer mix together with a sample-barcoded 5' primer, a second PCR was run for about 7 to 12 cycles. TCRdb redid the calling of the 5' RACE reads with MiXCR, one entry per CDR3 protein. The sample records about 780,000 distinct CDR3 sequences, roughly 24% being singletons. CDR1 DFQATT and CDR2 SNEGSKA come from the germline V gene (reference sequence). V shed 6 bases and J 10 bases; nucleotides not matched to a gene: 16. The CDR3 totals 15 residues. This clonotype turned up a few times. Another study also made use of these data, one on T cells of mothers and their children. In that study: A few healthy Caucasian mothers and their six children donated. It was found that thymic selection shapes TCR recombination output similarly in related and unrelated pairs.

The sample consisted of blood. This TCR came from a boy aged 5-17 years in good health. The chain employs TRBV20-1 and TRBJ2-1; the match to TRBD2 covers 9 bases. CDR3 amino acids: CSAGGSSGVSGEQFF. The DNA of the CDR3 is TGCAGTGCCGGGGGATCTAGCGGGGTCTCGGGAGAGCAGTTCTTC.